A single sample gave rise to the 17 T cell receptor beta chains below, sequenced in a study of shared clonotypes between healthy human individuals. Here immunoSEQ multiplex PCR was the method, and the copy in TCRdb shows in-frame clones only, minus some. Among about 680,000 clones listed, about 91% were seen once. Positive CCR7 selection of CD45RO-negative cells yielded the naive CD8 cells, and terminally differentiated effector memory CD45RA+ cells were excluded. The sequenced sample consisted of naive CD8+ T cells sorted from blood. Receptors were obtained from a man aged 30-40 years in good health.

This chain joins TRBV4-1 and TRBJ2-7, with 7 positions matching TRBD1. The germline gives CDR1 MGHRA, CDR2 YSYEKL. The CDR3 extends over 16 amino acids. Losses at the gene ends were 2 bases for V and 2 bases for J; bases not matched to a gene: 9. CDR3 sequence: CASSQMGAGGTYEQYF. CDR3 sequence (DNA): TGCGCCAGCAGCCAAATGGGGGCAGGGGGAACCTACGAGCAGTACTTC.

The V gene is TRBV6-6, the J gene TRBJ2-7; the D is unclear. The CDR3 consists of 12 residues. Germline V CDR1 and CDR2: MNHNY, SVGAGI (reference sequence). Trimming removed 5 bases from V and 7 bases from J, with 12 bases in between. CDR3 coding DNA: TGTGCCAGCAGTCCTGGCGGTGAAGAGCAGTACTTC. It translates to CASSPGGEEQYF.

The chain links TRBV9 to TRBJ1-6, with D possibly being TRBD1 (6 bases). The CDR3 has 15 residues. From germline, CDR1 is SGDLS and CDR2 YYNGEE. The V and J ends lost 3 bases and 10 bases respectively, with 17 bases between them. CDR3 amino acids: CASSAPGGPGSPLHF. In nucleotides, the CDR3 is TGTGCCAGCAGCGCCCCCGGGGGCCCTGGATCACCCCTCCACTTT.

The chain links TRBV27 to TRBJ2-7; 10 nucleotides match TRBD2. The CDR3 is 16 residues long. Germline values: CDR1 MNHEY, CDR2 SMNVEV (reference sequence). Trimming took 7 bases from V and 3 from J; bases not matched to a gene: 12. This CDR3 reads CASNPAATSGDYEQYF. As DNA, the CDR3 is TGTGCCAGCAACCCTGCTGCTACTAGCGGGGACTACGAGCAGTACTTC.

This clone was observed at least ten times. This chain connects TRBV7-9 to TRBJ1-1; D possibly corresponds to TRBD1 (6 bases). The CDR3 extends over 13 amino acids. The germline V and J ends were trimmed by 5 bases and 7 bases, with 14 bases remaining between them. Looked up from germline, CDR1 is SEHNR and CDR2 is FQNEAQ (reference sequence). The CDR3 protein is CASSPKQGFEAFF. CDR3 nucleotide sequence: TGTGCCAGCAGCCCAAAACAGGGCTTTGAAGCTTTCTTT.

The rearrangement uses TRBV6-1 and TRBJ2-7; D ambiguous. The length of the CDR3 is 15 residues. V shed 0 bases and J shed 3 bases, with 12 bases lying between them. CDR1 and CDR2 from the germline V gene are MNHNS and SASEGT. The CDR3 DNA sequence: TGTGCCAGCAGTGAAGCGATTTCGGGCAGCTACGAGCAGTACTTC. Protein sequence: CASSEAISGSYEQYF.

The V call is TRBV30, the J call TRBJ2-7; D is uncertain. The CDR3 totals 11 residues. CDR1 GTSNPN and CDR2 SVGIG come from the germline V gene (reference sequence). V shed 1 base and J shed 3 bases, with 4 bases lying between them. CDR3 region: CAWSADYEQYF. Written as DNA, the CDR3 is TGTGCCTGGAGTGCAGACTACGAGCAGTACTTC.

The V gene is TRBV2, the J gene TRBJ1-1; 8 bases match TRBD1. This CDR3 is built from 16 residues. V trimming: 8 bases; J trimming: 4 bases; junction bases outside the gene matches: 15. Germline V gene sequence: CDR1 SNHLY, CDR2 FYNNEI. The CDR3 here is CASFGRGPDSSTEAFF. The DNA of the CDR3 is TGTGCCAGCTTTGGCAGGGGGCCGGATAGTTCCACTGAAGCTTTCTTT.

The chain carries TRBV19 and TRBJ2-7; D tentatively reads TRBD1 or TRBD2 (5 bases each). V dropped 6 bases and J dropped 3 bases, with 12 bases sitting between them. Germline CDR1 reads LNHDA; CDR2 reads SQIVND (reference sequence). The CDR3 is made up of 13 amino acids. As DNA, the CDR3 is TGTGCCAGTAGGGGACGTCTAGTCTACGAGCAGTACTTC. Translated, it gives CASRGRLVYEQYF.

The V call is TRBV27, the J call TRBJ2-5; possibly TRBD1 for D (6 bases). This CDR3 comprises 14 residues. The V and J ends lost 6 bases and 5 bases respectively, with 16 bases between them. Germline-derived CDR1 and CDR2 are MNHEY and SMNVEV (reference sequence). CDR3 amino acids: CASRQHQGRETQYF. In nucleotides, the CDR3 is TGTGCCAGCAGACAACACCAGGGGCGGGAGACCCAGTACTTC.

The chain recombines TRBV2 with TRBJ2-3; no firm D call. Trimming stripped 1 base from V and 2 bases from J, with 7 bases between. The CDR3 is 14 amino acids. Germline values: CDR1 SNHLY, CDR2 FYNNEI. Here the CDR3 DNA reads TGTGCCAGCAGTGAAGTTGCGGACACAGATACGCAGTATTTT. This gives the protein CASSEVADTDTQYF.

This chain joins TRBV29-1 and TRBJ2-2, with TRBD1 identical over 7 bases. Germline V gene lookup returns CDR1 SQVTM and CDR2 ANQGSEA. The CDR3 sequence is 12 residues long. The J segment lost 4 bases and the V segment lost 7 bases, leaving 3 bases of the junction unmatched. CDR3 loop: CSAYRGTGELFF. Written as DNA, the CDR3 is TGCAGCGCATACAGGGGCACCGGGGAGCTGTTTTTT.

The chain is built from TRBV19 and TRBJ2-7; 8 bases line up with TRBD2. CDR1 is LNHDA and CDR2 is SQIVND in the germline V gene (reference sequence). The V segment lost 3 bases and the J segment 0 bases; nucleotides outside the gene matches: 4. The CDR3 loop spans 15 amino acids. The CDR3 loop is CASSIMAGGSYEQYF. CDR3 nucleotide sequence: TGTGCCAGTAGTATCATGGCGGGAGGCTCCTACGAGCAGTACTTC.

The CDR3 here is CASSESVGFYEQYF. Here the CDR3 DNA reads TGCGCCAGCAGTGAGTCGGTTGGTTTTTACGAGCAGTACTTC. V is TRBV10-2 and J is TRBJ2-7; the D is unclear. V was cut by 0 bases and J by 4 bases, with 10 bases left in between. CDR3 length: 14 amino acids. Germline V CDR1 and CDR2: WSHSY, SAAADI.

The chain is built from TRBV6-5 and TRBJ2-7; D ambiguous. From germline, CDR1 is MNHEY and CDR2 SVGAGI. CDR3 size: 11 residues. V was pared by 2 bases and J by 5 bases, with 4 bases between. CDR3 sequence (DNA): TGTGCCAGCAGTTACAACAACGAGCAGTACTTC. Its protein is CASSYNNEQYF.

The chain carries TRBV5-5 and TRBJ2-7; the match to TRBD2 covers 12 bases. This CDR3 spans 17 amino acids. The V and J ends lost 2 bases and 7 bases, in that order; junction bases with no gene match: 13. Germline values: CDR1 SGHKS, CDR2 YYEKEE (reference sequence). The chain's CDR3 is CASSLKGLAGGRGEQYF. CDR3 coding DNA: TGTGCCAGCAGCTTAAAGGGGCTAGCGGGAGGGCGAGGGGAGCAGTACTTC.

The chain links TRBV5-1 to TRBJ1-3; D is undetermined. CDR3 size: 15 residues. The germline V gene has CDR1 SGHRS and CDR2 YFSETQ. The V and J ends lost 0 bases and 5 bases respectively, with 12 bases between them. In nucleotides, the CDR3 is TGCGCCAGCAGCTTGGCCCCGGGTGAGAGAAACACCATATATTTT. Protein sequence: CASSLAPGERNTIYF. Full variable domain (remainder filled in from reference TRBV5-1 and TRBJ1-3): KAGVTQTPRYLIKTRGQQVTLSCSPISGHRSVSWYQQTPGQGLQFLFEYFSETQRNKGNFPGRFSGRQFSNSRSEMNVSTLELGDSALYLCASSLAPGERNTIYFGEGSWLTVV.